This is a list of T cell receptor beta chains from one sample in a study of T cell responses to AZD1222 COVID-19 vaccine. The protocol was immunoSEQ multiplex PCR, while the TCRdb copy is restricted to in-frame clones and leaves out a portion. The sample holds roughly 140,000 clones, around 95% seen once. The specimen was peripheral blood, collected on day 0 of AZD1222 vaccination. Receptors originate from an adult in good health. The CDR3 runs from the conserved cysteine through the conserved F or W. A D gene is named only where the DNA matches it firmly. Where a row states a size, it is once, few, many or the class of an expanded clone; other rows omit it.

len: 16
d_gene: .
abundance: .
j_gene: TRBJ2-4
v_gene: TRBV15
CDR3nt: TGTGCCACCAGCAGAGATTTCGATCTAGCCAAAAACATTCAGTACTTC
CDR3aa: CATSRDFDLAKNIQYF

len: 17
d_gene: TRBD2
abundance: .
j_gene: TRBJ2-1
v_gene: TRBV7-9
CDR3nt: TGTGCCAGCAGCTTCGGTCTGGCGGGAGCTTGGGACAATGAGCAGTTCTTC
CDR3aa: CASSFGLAGAWDNEQFF

len: 12
d_gene: .
abundance: .
j_gene: TRBJ2-3
v_gene: TRBV2
CDR3nt: TGTGCCAGCAGTCCCGGGACAGATACGCAGTATTTT
CDR3aa: CASSPGTDTQYF

len: 15
d_gene: TRBD2
abundance: .
j_gene: TRBJ2-2
v_gene: TRBV3-1/TRBV3-2
CDR3nt: TGTGCCAGCAGCCTGGGACTAGCGAACACCGGGGAGCTGTTTTTT
CDR3aa: CASSLGLANTGELFF

len: 18
d_gene: TRBD2
abundance: .
j_gene: TRBJ2-2
v_gene: TRBV4-1
CDR3nt: TGCGCCAGCAGCGAAAAGAGACGAGCGGGGATGAACACCGGGGAGCTGTTTTTT
CDR3aa: CASSEKRRAGMNTGELFF

len: 17
d_gene: .
abundance: .
j_gene: TRBJ2-2
v_gene: TRBV9
CDR3nt: TGTGCCAGCAGCGTAAAGCCCCCGAGAGACGACACCGGGGAGCTGTTTTTT
CDR3aa: CASSVKPPRDDTGELFF

len: 16
d_gene: TRBD1
abundance: once
j_gene: TRBJ1-2
v_gene: TRBV5-1
CDR3nt: TGCGCCAGCAGCTCCCAATCAACGGGACAGTTGGGCGGCTACACCTTC
CDR3aa: CASSSQSTGQLGGYTF

len: 14
d_gene: TRBD2
abundance: .
j_gene: TRBJ2-3
v_gene: TRBV7-9
CDR3nt: TGTGCCAGCAGTCCACGCGGGGGGGCAGATACGCAGTATTTT
CDR3aa: CASSPRGGADTQYF

len: 17
d_gene: .
abundance: .
j_gene: TRBJ2-6
v_gene: TRBV5-6
CDR3nt: TGTGCCAGCAGCTTGCCGGGGGGCTCCCCTGGGGCCAACGTCCTGACTTTC
CDR3aa: CASSLPGGSPGANVLTF

len: 15
d_gene: .
abundance: .
j_gene: TRBJ1-1
v_gene: TRBV6-5
CDR3nt: TGTGCCAGCAGTCCGAACTCGACGGTCGGGACTGAAGCTTTCTTT
CDR3aa: CASSPNSTVGTEAFF

len: 13
d_gene: .
abundance: once
j_gene: TRBJ1-1
v_gene: TRBV3-1/TRBV3-2
CDR3nt: TGTGCCAGCAGCCTGGGACCAAACACTGAAGCTTTCTTT
CDR3aa: CASSLGPNTEAFF

len: 14
d_gene: .
abundance: .
j_gene: TRBJ1-1
v_gene: TRBV7-3
CDR3nt: TGTGCCAGCAGGGCGGGATCCGCGGGGGCTGAAGCTTTCTTT
CDR3aa: CASRAGSAGAEAFF

len: 15
d_gene: TRBD2
abundance: .
j_gene: TRBJ2-1
v_gene: TRBV11-2
CDR3nt: TGTGCCAGCAGCTTACTAGCGGGAATCGGGAATGAGCAGTTCTTC
CDR3aa: CASSLLAGIGNEQFF

len: 16
d_gene: TRBD2
abundance: .
j_gene: TRBJ2-1
v_gene: TRBV7-2
CDR3nt: TGTGCCAGCAGCTTAGTTAGCGGGTATTCCTACAATGAGCAGTTCTTC
CDR3aa: CASSLVSGYSYNEQFF

len: 11
d_gene: .
abundance: .
j_gene: TRBJ2-1
v_gene: TRBV24-1
CDR3nt: TGTGCCACCAGTGGGGAAGATGAGCAGTTCTTC
CDR3aa: CATSGEDEQFF

len: 13
d_gene: .
abundance: .
j_gene: TRBJ2-3
v_gene: TRBV5-4
CDR3nt: TGTGCCAGCAGCTTGGGACTACCAGATACGCAGTATTTT
CDR3aa: CASSLGLPDTQYF

len: 13
d_gene: .
abundance: .
j_gene: TRBJ2-3
v_gene: TRBV10-1
CDR3nt: TGCGCCAGCAGTGATTACTTACAAACCCCGCAGTATTTT
CDR3aa: CASSDYLQTPQYF

len: 15
d_gene: TRBD1
abundance: .
j_gene: TRBJ2-1
v_gene: TRBV7-9
CDR3nt: TGTGCCAGCAGCCCGGGACAGGGGAATTCAGGTGAGCAGTTCTTC
CDR3aa: CASSPGQGNSGEQFF

len: 15
d_gene: .
abundance: .
j_gene: TRBJ1-2
v_gene: TRBV4-3
CDR3nt: TGCGCCAGCAGCCAAGATCCGACCGAAAACTATGGCTACACCTTC
CDR3aa: CASSQDPTENYGYTF

len: 14
d_gene: TRBD2
abundance: .
j_gene: TRBJ2-1
v_gene: TRBV6-6
CDR3nt: TGTGCCAGCAGTTACGTCGGGGGGTCAAATGAGCAGTTCTTC
CDR3aa: CASSYVGGSNEQFF

len: 14
d_gene: .
abundance: .
j_gene: TRBJ1-1
v_gene: TRBV5-1
CDR3nt: TGCGCCAGCAGCTTGGCAACAGGCCCCCCAGAAGCTTTCTTT
CDR3aa: CASSLATGPPEAFF

len: 10
d_gene: .
abundance: .
j_gene: TRBJ2-3
v_gene: TRBV12-3/TRBV12-4
CDR3nt: TGTGCCAGCAGTTTATCTGCGCAGTATTTT
CDR3aa: CASSLSAQYF

len: 12
d_gene: .
abundance: .
j_gene: TRBJ1-1
v_gene: TRBV2
CDR3nt: TGTGCCAGCGATGAAGGGAACACTGAAGCTTTCTTT
CDR3aa: CASDEGNTEAFF

len: 15
d_gene: .
abundance: .
j_gene: TRBJ2-3
v_gene: TRBV5-6
CDR3nt: TGTGCCAGCAGCTTGGGGTGGGGATCCACAGATACGCAGTATTTT
CDR3aa: CASSLGWGSTDTQYF

len: 14
d_gene: .
abundance: .
j_gene: TRBJ2-1
v_gene: TRBV9
CDR3nt: TGTGCCAGCAGCGTTAGCGTGATAAACAATGAGCAGTTCTTC
CDR3aa: CASSVSVINNEQFF

len: 16
d_gene: .
abundance: .
j_gene: TRBJ2-6
v_gene: TRBV10-1
CDR3nt: TGCGCCAGCACCACGGGACACCTCTCTGGGGCCAACGTCCTGACTTTC
CDR3aa: CASTTGHLSGANVLTF

len: 15
d_gene: .
abundance: .
j_gene: TRBJ2-2
v_gene: TRBV19
CDR3nt: TGTGCCAGTAGTATAGATGGTGGGAACACCGGGGAGCTGTTTTTT
CDR3aa: CASSIDGGNTGELFF

len: 14
d_gene: TRBD1
abundance: .
j_gene: TRBJ2-3
v_gene: TRBV4-1
CDR3nt: TGCGCCAGCAGCGATCGCCGGGACAGTGATACGCAGTATTTT
CDR3aa: CASSDRRDSDTQYF

len: 15
d_gene: .
abundance: .
j_gene: TRBJ1-6
v_gene: TRBV7-6
CDR3nt: TGTGCCAGCAGCTTAAGCGGACTCTTTAATTCACCCCTCCACTTT
CDR3aa: CASSLSGLFNSPLHF

len: 12
d_gene: .
abundance: .
j_gene: TRBJ1-4
v_gene: TRBV5-1
CDR3nt: TGCGCCAGCAGCTTGGATGAGGAAAAACTGTTTTTT
CDR3aa: CASSLDEEKLFF

len: 16
d_gene: TRBD2
abundance: once
j_gene: TRBJ2-3
v_gene: TRBV5-1
CDR3nt: TGCGCCAGCAGCGGGCATAGCGGGAGTTTCACAGATACGCAGTATTTT
CDR3aa: CASSGHSGSFTDTQYF

len: 17
d_gene: TRBD2
abundance: .
j_gene: TRBJ2-3
v_gene: TRBV2
CDR3nt: TGTGCCAGCAGTGAGGGAAGAGGGAGGGCCCGTACAGATACGCAGTATTTT
CDR3aa: CASSEGRGRARTDTQYF

len: 17
d_gene: TRBD2
abundance: .
j_gene: TRBJ2-1
v_gene: TRBV4-1
CDR3nt: TGCGCCAGCAGCTTACTAGCGGTATCACTCTCCTACAATGAGCAGTTCTTC
CDR3aa: CASSLLAVSLSYNEQFF

len: 13
d_gene: .
abundance: .
j_gene: TRBJ1-1
v_gene: TRBV5-5
CDR3nt: TGTGCCAGCAATAGTGGTATGAACACTGAAGCTTTCTTT
CDR3aa: CASNSGMNTEAFF

len: 15
d_gene: .
abundance: .
j_gene: TRBJ1-4
v_gene: TRBV7-9
CDR3nt: TGTGCCAGCAGCTTAGCGTTAGGGGGAAATGAAAAACTGTTTTTT
CDR3aa: CASSLALGGNEKLFF

len: 16
d_gene: .
abundance: .
j_gene: TRBJ1-2
v_gene: TRBV7-9
CDR3nt: TGTGCCAGCAGCTTAGCAGGGCAGTCCTCACTCTATGGCTACACCTTC
CDR3aa: CASSLAGQSSLYGYTF

len: 15
d_gene: .
abundance: few
j_gene: TRBJ1-5
v_gene: TRBV6-5
CDR3nt: TGTGCCAGCACCGAAGGGCGTCAGGGTAGGCAGCCCCAGCATTTT
CDR3aa: CASTEGRQGRQPQHF

len: 15
d_gene: TRBD2
abundance: .
j_gene: TRBJ2-1
v_gene: TRBV4-3
CDR3nt: TGCGCCAGCAGTCCCAGCGGGAGCTCCTACAATGAGCAGTTCTTC
CDR3aa: CASSPSGSSYNEQFF

len: 14
d_gene: TRBD2
abundance: .
j_gene: TRBJ2-1
v_gene: TRBV29-1
CDR3nt: TGCAGCGTTGAGGGACTAGCGGGGTCCAATGAGCAGTTCTTC
CDR3aa: CSVEGLAGSNEQFF

len: 16
d_gene: TRBD1
abundance: .
j_gene: TRBJ1-1
v_gene: TRBV2
CDR3nt: TGTGCCAGCATCGAGGGGAAGCAGGGGGCGCAAACTGAAGCTTTCTTT
CDR3aa: CASIEGKQGAQTEAFF

len: 13
d_gene: .
abundance: .
j_gene: TRBJ2-1
v_gene: TRBV12-3/TRBV12-4
CDR3nt: TGTGCCAGCAGCAGTCGATCCGCCACTGAGCAGTTCTTC
CDR3aa: CASSSRSATEQFF

len: 14
d_gene: .
abundance: .
j_gene: TRBJ2-2
v_gene: TRBV9
CDR3nt: TGTGCCAGCAGCGTAGAAGCTGAGGGCGGGGAGCTGTTTTTT
CDR3aa: CASSVEAEGGELFF

len: 14
d_gene: .
abundance: .
j_gene: TRBJ1-2
v_gene: TRBV18
CDR3nt: TGTGCCAGCTCTCCAACCGGCCCAAGGGATGGCTACACCTTC
CDR3aa: CASSPTGPRDGYTF